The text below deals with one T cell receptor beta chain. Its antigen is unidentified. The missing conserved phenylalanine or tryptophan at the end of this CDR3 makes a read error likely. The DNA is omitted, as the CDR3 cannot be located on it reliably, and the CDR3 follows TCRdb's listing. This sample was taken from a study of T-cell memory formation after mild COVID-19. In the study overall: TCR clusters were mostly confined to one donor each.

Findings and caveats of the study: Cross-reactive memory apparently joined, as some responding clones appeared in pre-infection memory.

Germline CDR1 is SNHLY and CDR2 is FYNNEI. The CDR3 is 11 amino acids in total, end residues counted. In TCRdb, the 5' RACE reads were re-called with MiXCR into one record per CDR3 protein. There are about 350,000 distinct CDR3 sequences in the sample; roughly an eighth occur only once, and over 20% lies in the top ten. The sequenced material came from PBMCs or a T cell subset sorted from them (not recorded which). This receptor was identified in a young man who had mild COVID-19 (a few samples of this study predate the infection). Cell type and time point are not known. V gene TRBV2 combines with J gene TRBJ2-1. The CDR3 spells CASSVGPHHSI.